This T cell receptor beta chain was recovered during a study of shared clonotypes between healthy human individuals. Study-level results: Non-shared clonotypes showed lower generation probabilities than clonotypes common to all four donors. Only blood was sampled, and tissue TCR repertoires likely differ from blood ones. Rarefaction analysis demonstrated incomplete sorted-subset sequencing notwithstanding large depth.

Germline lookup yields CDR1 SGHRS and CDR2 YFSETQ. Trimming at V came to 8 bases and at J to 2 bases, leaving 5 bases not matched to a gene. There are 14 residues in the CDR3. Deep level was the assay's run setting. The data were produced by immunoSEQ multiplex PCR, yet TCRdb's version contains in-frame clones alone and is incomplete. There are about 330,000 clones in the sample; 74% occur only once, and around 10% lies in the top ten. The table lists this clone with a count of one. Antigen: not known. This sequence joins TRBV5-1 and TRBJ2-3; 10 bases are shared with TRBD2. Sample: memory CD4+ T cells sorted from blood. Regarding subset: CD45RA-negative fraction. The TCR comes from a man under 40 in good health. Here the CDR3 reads CASLAGAPTDTQYF. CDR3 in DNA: TGCGCCAGTCTAGCGGGAGCCCCCACAGATACGCAGTATTTT.